This paragraph reports one T cell receptor beta chain. Antigen unknown. The record originates from a study of T cell repertoires in cytomegalovirus infection. As for the study in general: Indications came from public TCR beta signatures; they pointed to CMV infection and to a matching HLA type.

V was clipped by 4 bases and J by 6 bases, with 16 bases between them. CDR1 SGHVS and CDR2 FNYEAQ come from the germline V gene. The CDR3 runs 15 residues. TCRdb ran MiXCR on the reads and lists one entry per CDR3 protein. This table holds 900,000 to 950,000 distinct CDR3 sequences, around a third found once. V and J are TRBV7-6 and TRBJ2-1; D is uncertain. This sequence originates from a human donor in good health (CMV status not recorded). Some clones in this sample may be carry-over from other donors' samples. The sample in question was cultured CD8+ T cells from PBMCs, obtained from culture after CMV antigen stimulation. CDR3 sequence reads: CASSSREVPVNEQFF. The CDR3 DNA is TGTGCCAGCAGCTCCCGAGAGGTGCCGGTCAATGAGCAGTTCTTC.